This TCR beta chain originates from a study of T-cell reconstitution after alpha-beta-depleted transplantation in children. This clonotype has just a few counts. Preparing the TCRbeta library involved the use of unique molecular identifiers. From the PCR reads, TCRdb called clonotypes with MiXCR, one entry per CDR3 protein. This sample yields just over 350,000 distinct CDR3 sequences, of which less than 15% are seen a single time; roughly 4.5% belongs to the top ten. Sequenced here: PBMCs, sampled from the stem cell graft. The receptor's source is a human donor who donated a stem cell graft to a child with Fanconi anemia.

The CDR3 DNA reads as TGCGCCAGCAGCTTGGCCGGGGGGGTCAACACTGAAGCTTTCTTT. It translates to CASSLAGGVNTEAFF. The chain carries TRBV5-1 and TRBJ1-1, with a weak D call TRBD1 (5 bases). The germline V gene encodes CDR1 SGHRS and CDR2 YFSETQ. V shed 0 bases and J shed 2 bases, with 11 bases lying between them. The CDR3 sequence is 15 residues long.